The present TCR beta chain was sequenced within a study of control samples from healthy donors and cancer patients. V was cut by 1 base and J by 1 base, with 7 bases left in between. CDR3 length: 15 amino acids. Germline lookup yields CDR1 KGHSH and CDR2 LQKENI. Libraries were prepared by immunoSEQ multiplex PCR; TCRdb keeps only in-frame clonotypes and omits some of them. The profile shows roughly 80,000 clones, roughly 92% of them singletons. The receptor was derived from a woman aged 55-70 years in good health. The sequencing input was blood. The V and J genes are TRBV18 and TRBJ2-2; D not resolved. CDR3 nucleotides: TGTGCCAGCTCACCACTTATGGGGAACACCGGGGAGCTGTTTTTT. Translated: CASSPLMGNTGELFF.